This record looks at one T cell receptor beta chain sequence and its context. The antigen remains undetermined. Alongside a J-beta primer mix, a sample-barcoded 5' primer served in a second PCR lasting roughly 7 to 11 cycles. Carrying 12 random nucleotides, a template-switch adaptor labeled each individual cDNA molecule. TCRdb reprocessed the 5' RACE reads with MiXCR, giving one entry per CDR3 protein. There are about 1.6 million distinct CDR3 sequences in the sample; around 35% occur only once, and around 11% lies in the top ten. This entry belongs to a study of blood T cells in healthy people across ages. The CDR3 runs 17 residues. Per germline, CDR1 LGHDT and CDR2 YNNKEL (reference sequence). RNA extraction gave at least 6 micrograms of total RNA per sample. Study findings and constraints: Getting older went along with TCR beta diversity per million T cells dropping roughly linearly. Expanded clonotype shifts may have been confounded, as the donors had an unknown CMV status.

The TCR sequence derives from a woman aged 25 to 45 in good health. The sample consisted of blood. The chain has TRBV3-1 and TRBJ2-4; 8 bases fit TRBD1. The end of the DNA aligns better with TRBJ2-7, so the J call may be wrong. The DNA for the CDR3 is TGTGCCAGCAGCCAAGATCTGCCAGGGGGCGAACTGTGCGAGCAGTACTTC. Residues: CASSQDLPGGELCEQYF.